The 27 T cell receptor beta chains below come from one sample, sequenced in a study of blood T cell repertoires in COVID-19. The data were produced by immunoSEQ multiplex PCR, yet TCRdb's version contains in-frame clones alone and is incomplete. This sample yields about 100,000 clones, of which about four fifths are seen a single time; roughly 17% belongs to the top ten. The sample comprised peripheral blood. These receptors were collected from a woman aged 55-69 years with acute or convalescent COVID-19.

This CDR3 reads CASSFLTEGPGNTIYF. DNA for the CDR3: TGTGCCAGCAGCTTCCTAACCGAGGGCCCAGGAAACACCATATATTTT. The gene calls are TRBV7-6 and TRBJ1-3; D not certain. Trimming cost V 3 bases and J 4 bases, with 16 bases left between them. Per the germline V gene, CDR1 is SGHVS and CDR2 is FNYEAQ. The CDR3 is 16 amino acids.

The gene calls are TRBV7-9 and TRBJ2-7, with 8 positions matching TRBD1. Per the germline V gene, CDR1 is SEHNR and CDR2 is FQNEAQ (reference sequence). This CDR3 comprises 14 residues. Unmatched junction bases numbered 8, after V lost 5 bases and J lost 5 bases. The CDR3 sequence is CASSLRTGRNEQYF. CDR3 sequence (DNA): TGTGCCAGCAGCCTGAGGACAGGGAGAAACGAGCAGTACTTC.

This clone came up once. The genes are TRBV5-4 and TRBJ1-1; weak D call: TRBD1 (6 bases). Germline V gene sequence: CDR1 SGHNT, CDR2 YYREEE (reference sequence). The length of the CDR3 is 13 residues. Trimming stripped 4 bases from V and 4 bases from J, with 11 bases between. The CDR3 loop reads CASSRKDSTEAFF. The DNA of the CDR3 is TGTGCCAGCAGCCGAAAGGACAGCACTGAAGCTTTCTTT.

The rearrangement links TRBV7-9 to TRBJ2-1; D might be TRBD1 (6 bases). CDR3 length: 16 residues. Between the trimmed V and J ends, which lost 5 bases and 1 base, there was a span of 15 bases. In germline, CDR1 is SEHNR, CDR2 FQNEAQ (reference sequence). The CDR3 region has the DNA TGTGCCAGCAGCACATACACAGGGCTTTCCTACAATGAGCAGTTCTTC. Protein sequence: CASSTYTGLSYNEQFF.

This clone was observed a handful of times. This chain joins TRBV6-7 and TRBJ2-7; 11 bases match TRBD1. TRBV6-7 is filed as an ORF, its function uncertain. Losses at the gene ends were 4 bases for V and 4 bases for J; bases not matched to a gene: 12. This CDR3 region has 17 residues. CDR3: CASSFNLGQGESYEQYF. The CDR3, as DNA: TGTGCCAGCAGTTTTAATTTGGGACAGGGGGAGAGTTACGAGCAGTACTTC.

V gene TRBV6-6 combines with J gene TRBJ2-7; D possibly corresponds to TRBD2 (5 bases). The CDR3 covers 14 residues. Germline CDR1 is MNHNY and CDR2 is SVGAGI (reference sequence). Between the trimmed V and J ends, which lost 8 bases and 0 bases, there was a span of 14 bases. Written as DNA, the CDR3 is TGTGCCAGCGCCCCAGCGGCTAGCTCCTACGAGCAGTACTTC. Its translation is CASAPAASSYEQYF.

V usage is TRBV6-5 and J usage is TRBJ1-6, with TRBD1 matching over 7 bases. This CDR3 is built from 14 residues. Germline CDR1 MNHEY, CDR2 SVGAGI. J gave up 6 bases and V 4 bases, and 3 bases lay outside the gene matches. The CDR3 protein is CASSSGQFNSPLHF. The CDR3 nucleotides are TGTGCCAGCAGTTCGGGACAGTTTAATTCACCCCTCCACTTT.

This clone was seen only once. This rearrangement joins TRBV20-1 to TRBJ2-5; 7 bases are a match to TRBD2. The germline gives CDR1 DFQATT, CDR2 SNEGSKA (reference sequence). The CDR3 is made up of 15 amino acids. V gave up 3 bases and J gave up 2 bases; unmatched junction bases: 9. CDR3 protein: CSASTRTSSQETQYF. The CDR3 DNA sequence: TGCAGTGCTAGTACCAGGACTAGTTCGCAAGAGACCCAGTACTTC.

This chain connects TRBV9 to TRBJ2-7; 13 positions agree with TRBD2. Unmatched junction bases numbered 7, after V lost 4 bases and J lost 3 bases. CDR3 length equals 16 residues. The germline CDR1 and CDR2 sequences are SGDLS and YYNGEE. Written as DNA, the CDR3 is TGTGCCAGCAGCTACGGGACTAGCGGGGTCATCTACGAGCAGTACTTC. It codes for CASSYGTSGVIYEQYF.

The rearrangement links TRBV7-2 to TRBJ1-2; D not certain. Germline loops: CDR1 SGHTA, CDR2 FQGNSA. CDR3 length equals 16 residues. Trimming pared 2 bases from V and 1 base from J, leaving 14 bases between. The CDR3 loop reads CASSLKGADLNYGYTF. CDR3 bases: TGTGCCAGCAGCTTAAAAGGAGCAGACCTTAACTATGGCTACACCTTC.

This sequence joins TRBV29-1 and TRBJ2-1; 10 nucleotides align to TRBD1. CDR3 size: 13 residues. Germline V lookup: CDR1 SQVTM, CDR2 ANQGSEA. V lost 7 bases and J lost 6; bases outside the gene matches: 6. CDR3 nucleotide sequence: TGCAGCGCTGGGACAGGGGAAAGCAATGAGCAGTTCTTC. This codes for CSAGTGESNEQFF.

This sequence joins TRBV28 and TRBJ1-5; the D is unclear. Trimming stripped 6 bases from V and 5 bases from J, with 11 bases between. There are 13 residues in the CDR3. CDR1 is MDHEN, CDR2 SYDVKM, per germline. CDR3 residues: CASRFSGYQPQHF. CDR3 in DNA: TGTGCCAGCAGATTCTCAGGTTATCAGCCCCAGCATTTT.

The genes are TRBV11-2 and TRBJ1-2; D remains ambiguous. Trimming took 5 bases from V and 7 from J, leaving 17 bases between them. Germline V gene data show CDR1 as SGHAT and CDR2 as FQNNGV. CDR3 length: 14 amino acids. This chain's CDR3 is CASSPLGLHGGYTF. DNA of the CDR3: TGTGCCAGCAGCCCGCTGGGCCTCCATGGTGGCTACACCTTC.

The CDR3 region is CAWRPGGVNTGELFF. In DNA form, the CDR3 reads TGTGCCTGGAGGCCGGGGGGAGTGAACACCGGGGAGCTGTTTTTT. The J gene is TRBJ2-2, the V gene TRBV30; 7 nucleotides line up with TRBD2. Germline loops: CDR1 GTSNPN, CDR2 SVGIG (reference sequence). Germline trimming cut 3 bases from V and 1 base from J; bases unmatched to any gene: 5. The CDR3 loop spans 15 amino acids.

The CDR3 loop is CASGDSGRGNTIYF. The DNA of the CDR3 is TGTGCCAGCGGGGACAGCGGCAGGGGAAACACCATATATTTT. This rearrangement joins TRBV5-4 to TRBJ1-3; 7 bases line up with TRBD1. V was pared by 7 bases and J by 4 bases, with 8 bases of the junction left unmatched. The CDR3 is made up of 14 amino acids. Germline V gives CDR1 SGHNT, CDR2 YYREEE (reference sequence).

This chain uses TRBV5-4 with TRBJ2-7; 9 bases line up with TRBD1. CDR3 size: 15 residues. From germline, CDR1 is SGHNT and CDR2 YYREEE (reference sequence). After removal of 6 bases from V and 2 bases from J, the junction contained 9 bases not matched to a gene. CDR3 sequence (DNA): TGTGCCAGCACTTCCGGACAGGGGACACCCTACGAGCAGTACTTC. Translation gives CASTSGQGTPYEQYF.

The sample holds many counts of this clone. This sequence joins TRBV7-8 and TRBJ2-2, with D maybe TRBD1 (5 bases). The CDR3 runs to 16 residues. The V gene's germline CDR1 is SGHVS and CDR2 FQNEAQ. V lost 0 bases to trimming and J lost 0 bases, with 8 bases between them. The CDR3 sequence is CASSLAYRSNTGELFF. In DNA form, the CDR3 reads TGTGCCAGCAGCTTAGCTTACAGGTCGAACACCGGGGAGCTGTTTTTT.

The chain is built from TRBV3-1 (or the pseudogene TRBV3-2) and TRBJ2-1; 8 positions match TRBD2. There are 13 residues in the CDR3. CDR1 and CDR2 from the germline V gene are LGHDT and YNNKEL (reference sequence). The junction had 2 bases not matched to a gene; V was cut back by 4 bases and J by 6 bases. The CDR3 protein is CASSPGTSNEQFF. CDR3 sequence (DNA): TGTGCCAGCAGCCCCGGGACTAGCAATGAGCAGTTCTTC.

This clone was detected only once. This chain uses TRBV7-6 with TRBJ2-1; TRBD2 might be the D (5 bases). The CDR3 is 13 residues long. Deletions cut 4 bases from V and 6 bases from J, with 10 bases between. Per germline, CDR1 SGHVS and CDR2 FNYEAQ. This CDR3 is CASSWRRTNEQFF. The DNA of the CDR3 is TGTGCCAGCAGCTGGAGGAGGACCAATGAGCAGTTCTTC.

V gene TRBV2 combines with J gene TRBJ1-4; D remains ambiguous. The germline gives CDR1 SNHLY, CDR2 FYNNEI. The V end was cut by 4 bases, the J end by 8 bases, with 11 bases between. This CDR3 has 13 residues. The CDR3 DNA reads TGTGCCAGCAGTGTCTCAGGCAGGGAAAAACTGTTTTTT. This encodes CASSVSGREKLFF.

This CDR3 reads CASSHKSGDNSPLHF. The CDR3 DNA reads TGTGCCAGCAGTCACAAGTCGGGGGATAATTCACCCCTCCACTTT. V is TRBV2 and J is TRBJ1-6; TRBD1 is a possible D gene (5 bases). Germline values: CDR1 SNHLY, CDR2 FYNNEI. The CDR3 totals 15 residues. V was clipped by 5 bases and J by 5 bases, with 13 bases between them.

This clone was picked up a small number of times. V usage is TRBV7-6 and J usage is TRBJ2-1; 8 nucleotides line up with TRBD1. CDR1 is SGHVS, CDR2 FNYEAQ, per germline. The CDR3 contains 15 residues. Trimming took 1 base from V and 7 from J; bases not matched to a gene: 6. CDR3 DNA sequence: TGTGCCAGCAGCTTAGGGGGGACAGGCCCGAATGAGCAGTTCTTC. Protein sequence: CASSLGGTGPNEQFF.

The rearrangement links TRBV6-5 to TRBJ1-1, with TRBD1 as a possible D gene (6 bases). CDR3 length: 12 residues. With 5 bases removed from V and 5 bases from J, the gap between germline ends came to 9 bases. Germline CDR1 MNHEY, CDR2 SVGAGI. CDR3 protein: CASSQGLTEAFF. The DNA of the CDR3 is TGTGCCAGCAGTCAGGGGTTGACTGAAGCTTTCTTT.

The rearrangement uses TRBV3-1 (or the pseudogene TRBV3-2) and TRBJ2-5; no clear D gene. This CDR3 is 14 amino acids long. Germline V gene sequence: CDR1 LGHDT, CDR2 YNNKEL (reference sequence). The V and J ends lost 0 bases and 6 bases respectively, with 11 bases between them. DNA of the CDR3: TGTGCCAGCAGCCAAGATACTTTTGCGAAGACCCAGTACTTC. It specifies CASSQDTFAKTQYF.

The chain has TRBV2 and TRBJ1-2; D remains unclear. The CDR3 covers 11 residues. Per germline, CDR1 SNHLY and CDR2 FYNNEI. V was clipped by 3 bases and J by 7 bases, with 6 bases between them. CDR3 sequence reads: CASSERGGYTF. Here the CDR3 DNA reads TGTGCCAGCAGTGAGCGGGGTGGCTACACCTTC.

This clone was seen a single time. The J gene is TRBJ1-3, the V gene TRBV3-1 (or the pseudogene TRBV3-2); D remains unclear. Trimming removed 2 bases at V and 4 bases at J, with 9 bases between. The CDR3 spans 14 residues. Germline values: CDR1 LGHDT, CDR2 YNNKEL (reference sequence). CDR3 loop: CASSQSGTGNTIYF. In DNA form, the CDR3 reads TGTGCCAGCAGCCAATCCGGTACCGGAAACACCATATATTTT.

The rearrangement uses TRBV7-9 and TRBJ2-2, with 7 bases aligning to TRBD2. CDR1 and CDR2 (germline): SEHNR, FQNEAQ (reference sequence). J gave up 6 bases and V 2 bases, and 18 bases lay outside the gene matches. There are 19 residues in the CDR3. CDR3 protein: CASSLSTRPAGLVAGELFF. The CDR3 DNA reads TGTGCCAGCAGCTTATCAACCCGCCCCGCCGGACTAGTTGCCGGGGAGCTGTTTTTT.